This TCR beta chain was sequenced in a study of cytomegalovirus exposure and HLA in healthy donors. Study summary: The 95 to 150 validation repertoires used a platform that matched the one used for the approximately 620 first-cohort repertoires, as a later analysis reported.

Produced via immunoSEQ multiplex PCR; TCRdb's table is partial and in-frame only. The table shows 190,000 or so clones, with around 82% occurring only once. Germline CDR1 SGHTA, CDR2 FQGTGA. Trimming took off 6 bases at V and 8 bases at J, with 7 bases between the two ends. The CDR3 is made up of 11 amino acids. This receptor was identified in a woman under 30 in good health and CMV-seropositive. J is TRBJ2-2 and V is TRBV7-3, with D unresolved. The sample taken for sequencing was PBMCs. CDR3 sequence: CASRSGGELFF. CDR3 bases: TGTGCCAGCAGGTCGGGTGGGGAGCTGTTTTTT.